This TCR beta chain emerged from a study of blood T cell repertoires in COVID-19. The repertoire was sequenced with immunoSEQ multiplex PCR; TCRdb's copy has only in-frame clones and lacks some. The sample includes roughly 100,000 clones, 65% to 90% of them seen just once. The V gene end was trimmed by 4 bases and the J gene end by 1 base; junction bases not matched to a gene: 6. CDR1 is KGHSH, CDR2 LQKENI, per germline. The CDR3 is 15 residues long. The chain recombines TRBV18 with TRBJ1-1, with 7 bases identical to TRBD1. The sample consisted of peripheral blood. The sequence derives from a man older than 75 with acute or convalescent COVID-19. The CDR3 sequence is CASSRTGTANTEAFF. CDR3 nucleotide sequence: TGTGCCAGCTCACGTACCGGGACAGCGAACACTGAAGCTTTCTTT.